The 26 T cell receptor beta chains below all came from one sample that was sequenced in a study of blood T cells in healthy people across ages (dated by TCRdb to between 2015 and 2017). The library was obtained by 5' RACE. Sequencing relied on an Illumina HiSeq 2500. A second roughly 6 to 12 cycle PCR used a sample-barcoded 5' primer and a J-beta primer mix. The public reads were reanalyzed by TCRdb: fastp trimming at Q25, MiXCR alignment, in-frame beta chains only. Every entry covers one CDR3 protein and lists the most common genes and DNA from its rows. Recorded for this sample are about 700,000 distinct CDR3 sequences; about 30% of them occurred a single time. The top ten clonotypes cover approximately 15% of the sample. Sample: blood. The receptor set was obtained from a woman older than 75 in good health. Donor details come from another sample of the same person, matched by shared clones.

Only a few counts were recorded for this clonotype. The V and J genes are TRBV28 and TRBJ2-3; D is possibly TRBD1 or TRBD2 (5 bases each). Germline loops: CDR1 MDHEN, CDR2 SYDVKM. The CDR3 length is 16 residues. The germline V and J ends were trimmed by 5 bases and 1 base, with 16 bases remaining between them. The CDR3 spells CASSGRLGRGTDTQYF. The CDR3 coding sequence is TGTGCCAGCAGTGGGAGATTGGGGCGTGGCACAGATACGCAGTATTTT.

This clonotype was recorded many times. The chain combines TRBV15 with TRBJ2-3, with D unresolved. This CDR3 has 16 amino acids. The ends were cut back, 3 bases at V and 3 bases at J, with 16 bases in the middle. The germline gives CDR1 LNHNV, CDR2 YYDKDF (reference sequence). The CDR3 region is CATSRIRVGRTDTQYF. Here the CDR3 DNA reads TGTGCCACCAGCAGGATAAGGGTTGGTCGAACAGATACGCAGTATTTT.

This clonotype was observed many times. CDR3 bases: TGTGCCAGCAGCCAAGAAACAACAGATACGCAGTATTTT. This sequence encodes CASSQETTDTQYF. J is TRBJ2-3 and V is TRBV4-2; D is uncertain. This CDR3 has 13 amino acids. Trimming took off 0 bases at V and 3 bases at J, with 4 bases between the two ends. Germline-derived CDR1 and CDR2 are LGHNA and YNFKEQ.

The chain joins TRBV18 to TRBJ1-1; no firm D call. CDR1 and CDR2 from the germline V gene are KGHSH and LQKENI. This CDR3 has 16 amino acids. V dropped 3 bases and J dropped 0 bases, with 14 bases sitting between them. DNA of the CDR3: TGTGCCAGCTCACCCAACAGCCGACGGGTGAACACTGAAGCTTTCTTT. This sequence encodes CASSPNSRRVNTEAFF.

This clonotype was seen at least ten times. The J gene is TRBJ2-1, the V gene TRBV6-2 or TRBV6-3; TRBD1 aligns across 11 bases. The V segment lost 6 bases and the J segment 4 bases; nucleotides outside the gene matches: 8. In germline, CDR1 is MNHEY, CDR2 SVGEGT. The CDR3 contains 16 residues. In DNA form, the CDR3 reads TGTGCCAGCAGCCATCTAGGACAGGGGGCGTACAATGAGCAGTTCTTC. This sequence encodes CASSHLGQGAYNEQFF.

This clonotype was detected ten times or more. The V gene is TRBV29-1, the J gene TRBJ2-2; D gene uncertain. The CDR3 extends over 14 amino acids. Trimming took off 4 bases at V and 1 base at J, with 10 bases between the two ends. Per germline, CDR1 SQVTM and CDR2 ANQGSEA. The CDR3 DNA is TGCAGCGTTGCAGGACCCTGGAACACCGGGGAGCTGTTTTTT. This translates into CSVAGPWNTGELFF.

This clonotype was detected many times. This chain connects TRBV6-2 or TRBV6-3 to TRBJ1-2; D unresolved. CDR1 and CDR2 (germline): MNHEY, SVGEGT. The CDR3 is 12 residues long. V lost 8 bases to trimming and J lost 7 bases, with 14 bases between them. The CDR3 DNA reads as TGTGCCAGCGGCCAGCTTGTTGGTGGCTACACCTTC. Protein product: CASGQLVGGYTF.

This clonotype was seen a few times. One junction end disagrees with the germline gene, perhaps due to a read error. The V gene is TRBV20-1, the J gene TRBJ1-2, with 7 bases identical to TRBD1. Germline V gene sequence: CDR1 DFQATT, CDR2 SNEGSKA (reference sequence). The CDR3 length is 17 residues. The CDR3 nucleotides are TGCAGTGCTGGAGATCCCGGGACAGCGCTTGAGAACTATGGCTACACCTTC. Encoded protein: CSAGDPGTALENYGYTF.

This clonotype was detected many times. This chain links TRBV29-1 with TRBJ2-5; D is perhaps TRBD1 (6 bases). There are 13 residues in the CDR3. V was pared by 7 bases and J by 1 base, with 13 bases between. Per the germline V gene, CDR1 is SQVTM and CDR2 is ANQGSEA. As DNA, the CDR3 is TGCAGCGCCCTCAGAGGGGGCCAAGAGACCCAGTACTTC. Its translation: CSALRGGQETQYF.

This clonotype has a count of ten or more. The chain links TRBV20-1 to TRBJ2-7; 9 bases match TRBD1. The CDR3 spans 12 residues. The V gene end was trimmed by 5 bases and the J gene end by 5 bases; junction bases not matched to a gene: 4. Germline V lookup: CDR1 DFQATT, CDR2 SNEGSKA (reference sequence). The CDR3 spells CSALRTGDEQYF. CDR3 bases: TGCAGTGCTCTTAGGACAGGGGACGAGCAGTACTTC.

To note about this clonotype: This may stem from a read error, because a much larger clone lies one nucleotide away. This rearrangement joins TRBV3-1 to TRBJ1-6; unclear D gene. Trimming removed 1 base from V and 11 bases from J, with 12 bases in between. CDR3 length equals 14 residues. Germline V lookup: CDR1 LGHDT, CDR2 YNNKEL (reference sequence). For the CDR3, the DNA is TGTGCCAGCAGCCAAGTTGCGGTTAAGGCACCCCTCCACTTT. Its translation is CASSQVAVKAPLHF.

This clonotype came up a few times. An end of the junction does not agree with germline; a read error may underlie this. CDR3 sequence reads: CASRRTFNEKRFF. As DNA, the CDR3 is TGTGCCAGCAGGCGGACATTTAATGAAAAACGGTTTTTT. The chain combines TRBV12-3 or TRBV12-4 with TRBJ1-4; TRBD1 might be the D (5 bases). The CDR3 runs 13 residues.

The CDR3 region is CSVGPGTGYEQYF. CDR3 sequence (DNA): TGCAGCGTCGGCCCCGGGACAGGATACGAGCAGTACTTC. This chain connects TRBV29-1 to TRBJ2-7; TRBD1 matches 8 bases. The CDR3 is 13 amino acids. Germline V gene data show CDR1 as SQVTM and CDR2 as ANQGSEA. V was pared by 6 bases and J by 4 bases, with 8 bases of the junction left unmatched.

This chain joins TRBV9 and TRBJ2-1; 13 positions match TRBD2. After removal of 3 bases from V and 5 bases from J, the junction contained 5 bases not matched to a gene. The germline CDR1 and CDR2 sequences are SGDLS and YYNGEE. The CDR3 covers 16 residues. CDR3 region: CASSAELAGGNNEQFF. In nucleotides, the CDR3 is TGTGCCAGCAGCGCCGAACTAGCGGGGGGGAACAATGAGCAGTTCTTC.

This clonotype was found a few times. The chain recombines TRBV4-2 with TRBJ2-5; 7 bases align to TRBD2. In germline, CDR1 is LGHNA, CDR2 YNFKEQ. This CDR3 region has 14 residues. With V trimmed by 1 base and J by 11 bases, 10 bases remained unmatched. CDR3 protein: CASSQGNGGGEQYF. CDR3 nucleotides: TGTGCCAGCAGCCAAGGTAACGGCGGGGGTGAGCAGTACTTC.

This clonotype came up many times. V is TRBV5-1 and J is TRBJ2-4; TRBD1 or TRBD2 may be the D gene (5 bases each). This CDR3 contains 14 residues. V was trimmed by 4 bases and J by 4 bases, leaving 12 bases between them. Germline values: CDR1 SGHRS, CDR2 YFSETQ. The CDR3, as DNA: TGCGCCAGCAGCCCAACCGGGGCTAAAAACATTCAGTACTTC. Translated, it gives CASSPTGAKNIQYF.

The chain joins TRBV28 to TRBJ2-7, with D uncertain. The V gene lost 3 bases and the J gene lost 2 bases, with 11 bases spanning the gap. Germline CDR1 reads MDHEN; CDR2 reads SYDVKM. The CDR3 runs to 14 residues. The CDR3 DNA follows: TGTGCCAGCAGTTTCTTGGCGAGGACCTACGAGCAGTACTTC. This encodes CASSFLARTYEQYF.

This clonotype showed up just a few times. The chain carries TRBV7-2 and TRBJ1-2; weak D call: TRBD1 (6 bases). This CDR3 is built from 12 residues. Per germline, CDR1 SGHTA and CDR2 FQGNSA. V gave up 5 bases and J gave up 6 bases, with 10 bases separating them. The CDR3: CASSQRGDGYTF. The CDR3 DNA follows: TGTGCCAGCAGCCAGAGGGGGGATGGCTACACCTTC.

The V call is TRBV20-1, the J call TRBJ2-7; TRBD1 matches 7 bases. V was pared by 7 bases and J by 0 bases, with 9 bases of the junction left unmatched. Germline assignment: CDR1 DFQATT and CDR2 SNEGSKA (reference sequence). The CDR3 is made up of 14 amino acids. The DNA for the CDR3 is TGCAGTGAGGGGGTCAGGGGGAGCTCCTACGAGCAGTACTTC. This translates into CSEGVRGSSYEQYF.

The chain employs TRBV6-5 and TRBJ1-1; a possible D gene is TRBD1 (5 bases). Germline V gene data show CDR1 as MNHEY and CDR2 as SVGAGI. The CDR3 sequence is 16 residues long. V dropped 4 bases and J dropped 4 bases, with 19 bases sitting between them. The CDR3 reads CASSFIDTSGGTEAFF. The CDR3, as DNA: TGTGCCAGCAGTTTTATCGACACCTCTGGGGGCACTGAAGCTTTCTTT.

The chain uses TRBV19 and TRBJ2-1; a possible D gene is TRBD2 (6 bases). Looked up from germline, CDR1 is LNHDA and CDR2 is SQIVND (reference sequence). This CDR3 is built from 14 residues. V dropped 4 bases and J dropped 13 bases, with 20 bases sitting between them. The DNA for the CDR3 is TGTGCCAGTAGTACGACCAGGGTTCGGGAGACCCAGTTCTTC. Its protein is CASSTTRVRETQFF.

The chain has TRBV6-2 or TRBV6-3 and TRBJ1-1; D call uncertain. V dropped 0 bases and J dropped 4 bases, with 18 bases sitting between them. Germline V gene sequence: CDR1 MNHEY, CDR2 SVGEGT. There are 17 residues in the CDR3. The CDR3 is CASSYSLGGRYITEAFF. The CDR3, as DNA: TGTGCCAGCAGTTACTCTCTTGGAGGGAGATATATCACTGAAGCTTTCTTT.

This clonotype was observed at least ten times. V is TRBV7-3 and J is TRBJ2-3, with D hard to call. Germline lookup yields CDR1 SGHTA and CDR2 FQGTGA. The germline V and J ends were trimmed by 4 bases and 0 bases, with 11 bases remaining between them. This CDR3 comprises 15 residues. The CDR3 DNA reads as TGTGCCAGCAGCTCCTCAGCGTCTAGCACAGATACGCAGTATTTT. Its protein product is CASSSSASSTDTQYF.

The genes are TRBV3-1 and TRBJ2-2, with D possibly TRBD2 on 5 matching bases. The CDR3 extends over 14 amino acids. Germline CDR1 and CDR2: LGHDT and YNNKEL (reference sequence). V lost 4 bases to trimming and J lost 6 bases, with 12 bases between them. DNA for the CDR3: TGTGCCAGCAGCCCGTTTAGAGGGTCCGGGGAGCTGTTTTTT. It yields the protein CASSPFRGSGELFF.

The genes are TRBV2 and TRBJ1-5; D is unresolved. The CDR3 spans 14 residues. The V end lost 4 bases, the J end lost 1 base, and 8 bases lay between the germline ends. Germline CDR1 and CDR2: SNHLY and FYNNEI. CDR3 coding DNA: TGTGCCAGCAGTGGAACCCAGAGCAATCAGCCCCAGCATTTT. Protein product: CASSGTQSNQPQHF.

The V call is TRBV20-1, the J call TRBJ2-3, with a weak D call TRBD1 (6 bases). V lost 3 bases and J lost 5, with 21 bases in between. Germline CDR1 is DFQATT and CDR2 is SNEGSKA (reference sequence). There are 16 residues in the CDR3. The CDR3 coding sequence is TGCAGTGCTAGTCCCCATAGTAGCGAGGGACAAGATACGCAGTATTTT. It yields the protein CSASPHSSEGQDTQYF.